The 12 T cell receptor beta chains given below trace back to one sample, sequenced in a study of OX40 agonist ivuxolimab in advanced cancers. Sequenced by immunoSEQ multiplex PCR; TCRdb stores in-frame clones only, minus some. This sample has roughly 23,000 clones; less than 90% occur once, and the top ten carry roughly 13%. Sample: CD4+ or CD8+ T cells sorted from blood, taken in a trial of the OX40 agonist ivuxolimab. The receptors stem from an adult with an advanced solid tumor such as melanoma, head and neck, liver or kidney cancer.

By share, this clone ranks as medium-sized. Distinct nucleotide sequences in the sample also encode this CDR3. The rearrangement uses TRBV5-5 and TRBJ1-1; D is undetermined. This CDR3 region has 13 residues. Germline V lookup: CDR1 SGHKS, CDR2 YYEKEE (reference sequence). Trimming removed 2 bases at V and 1 base at J, with 6 bases between. DNA for the CDR3: TGTGCCAGCAGCTTTGGTACGAACACTGAAGCTTTCTTT. Its translation: CASSFGTNTEAFF.

This chain connects TRBV4-3 to TRBJ1-6; 7 bases fit TRBD1. Germline CDR1 reads LGHNA; CDR2 reads YSLEER. The CDR3 length is 15 residues. J gave up 7 bases and V 0 bases, and 3 bases lay outside the gene matches. The CDR3 DNA follows: TGCGCCAGCAGCCAAGATAGGGGGCGGAATTCACCCCTCCACTTT. It codes for CASSQDRGRNSPLHF.

The chain joins TRBV4-3 to TRBJ1-2; perhaps TRBD1 as D (5 bases). Between the trimmed V and J ends, which lost 3 bases and 8 bases, there was a span of 16 bases. The CDR3 has 14 residues. Germline V gives CDR1 LGHNA, CDR2 YSLEER. The chain's CDR3 is CASSHGTQGLGYTF. CDR3 nucleotide sequence: TGCGCCAGCAGCCACGGAACCCAGGGCTTGGGCTACACCTTC.

The chain employs TRBV7-2 and TRBJ2-6; D unresolved. The germline CDR1 and CDR2 sequences are SGHTA and FQGNSA. Trimming removed 3 bases from V and 0 bases from J, with 6 bases in between. CDR3 length: 15 amino acids. The CDR3 sequence: CASSFTDSGANVLTF. CDR3 DNA: TGTGCCAGCAGCTTCACAGACTCTGGGGCCAACGTCCTGACTTTC.

This clone appeared once. This chain connects TRBV4-3 to TRBJ2-1, with D hard to call. The CDR3 length is 14 residues. CDR1 LGHNA and CDR2 YSLEER come from the germline V gene. Deletions cut 1 base from V and 0 bases from J, with 4 bases between. The DNA for the CDR3 is TGCGCCAGCAGCCAAGTTGGCTCCTACAATGAGCAGTTCTTC. Translation: CASSQVGSYNEQFF.

The CDR3 DNA is TGTGCCAGTAGTATTTTCCATATCAGCAATCAGCCCCAGCATTTT. Its translation is CASSIFHISNQPQHF. The rearrangement links TRBV19 to TRBJ1-5; D gene ambiguous. The CDR3 has 15 residues. CDR1 and CDR2 (germline): LNHDA, SQIVND (reference sequence). The V end was cut by 3 bases, the J end by 1 base, with 10 bases between.

The J gene is TRBJ1-2, the V gene TRBV6-5; 7 bases are a match to TRBD1. The V gene's germline CDR1 is MNHEY and CDR2 SVGAGI. J was trimmed by 5 bases and V by 4 bases; bases with no gene match: 4. This CDR3 is 13 amino acids long. CDR3 region: CASSSDRDYGYTF. CDR3 coding DNA: TGTGCCAGCAGTTCAGACAGGGATTATGGCTACACCTTC.

The genes are TRBV19 and TRBJ1-1, with 9 bases that match TRBD1. V shed 6 bases, J shed 0 bases, and the junction held 11 bases outside the gene matches. Germline V gene lookup returns CDR1 LNHDA and CDR2 SQIVND (reference sequence). The CDR3 has 17 amino acids. CDR3 coding DNA: TGTGCCAGTAGATGGATGACAGGGGGGGCGATGAACACTGAAGCTTTCTTT. Translated, it gives CASRWMTGGAMNTEAFF.

The CDR3 loop is CASSTGYANSPLHF. CDR3 sequence (DNA): TGTGCCAGCAGTACAGGGTATGCTAATTCACCCCTCCACTTT. The V and J genes are TRBV27 and TRBJ1-6, with D possibly TRBD1 on 6 matching bases. Germline V gene data show CDR1 as MNHEY and CDR2 as SMNVEV (reference sequence). Trimming pared 5 bases from V and 6 bases from J, leaving 11 bases between. There are 14 residues in the CDR3.

This chain uses TRBV4-1 with TRBJ1-1; no clear D gene. The CDR3 has 14 residues. The V gene's germline CDR1 is MGHRA and CDR2 YSYEKL. Trimming took off 1 base at V and 1 base at J, with 7 bases between the two ends. This CDR3 is CASSQAGENTEAFF. For the CDR3, the DNA is TGCGCCAGCAGCCAAGCCGGGGAGAACACTGAAGCTTTCTTT.

The genes are TRBV7-2 and TRBJ1-1; no reliable D call. V was shortened by 5 bases and J by 3 bases, with 10 bases between the two germline ends. The CDR3 is 13 amino acids. Per the germline V gene, CDR1 is SGHTA and CDR2 is FQGNSA. The CDR3 spells CASSAFGDTEAFF. In DNA, the CDR3 is TGTGCCAGCAGCGCATTCGGGGACACTGAAGCTTTCTTT.

The rearrangement joins TRBV29-1 to TRBJ1-1, with unresolved D. V dropped 4 bases and J dropped 0 bases, with 12 bases sitting between them. The CDR3 runs to 14 residues. The V gene's germline CDR1 is SQVTM and CDR2 ANQGSEA. DNA for the CDR3: TGCAGCGTTGTACCTGGCAGGATGAACACTGAAGCTTTCTTT. Its protein is CSVVPGRMNTEAFF.